Following are 11 T cell receptor beta chains from one sample sequenced in a study of blood T cell repertoires in COVID-19. Some clones are missing from TCRdb's copy, which holds only in-frame ones; the method was immunoSEQ multiplex PCR. The repertoire holds approximately 210,000 clones, 65% to 90% seen once, with about 12% in the top ten. The specimen was PBMCs or T cells enriched from blood (not recorded which). The receptors were sampled from a man aged 35-49 years who had recovered from COVID-19.

V is TRBV3-1 (or the pseudogene TRBV3-2) and J is TRBJ1-1; 9 positions agree with TRBD1. J was trimmed by 5 bases and V by 4 bases; bases with no gene match: 5. Germline CDR1 reads LGHDT; CDR2 reads YNNKEL (reference sequence). This CDR3 has 14 amino acids. CDR3: CASSPDRGRTEAFF. The CDR3 nucleotides read TGTGCCAGCAGCCCGGACAGGGGTAGAACTGAAGCTTTCTTT.

This clone appeared a few times. This chain connects TRBV28 to TRBJ2-4; D might be TRBD1 (6 bases). The CDR3 has 13 amino acids. Per germline, CDR1 MDHEN and CDR2 SYDVKM. Deletions cut 4 bases from V and 9 bases from J, with 13 bases between. CDR3 DNA: TGTGCCAGCAGTTACCACAGGGTTGCCATTCAGTACTTC. Its protein product is CASSYHRVAIQYF.

V gene TRBV28 combines with J gene TRBJ1-5, with D tentatively TRBD1 (5 bases). The CDR3 covers 15 residues. CDR1 and CDR2 (germline): MDHEN, SYDVKM. With 7 bases removed from V and 6 bases from J, the gap between germline ends came to 19 bases. The CDR3 region has the DNA TGTGCCAGCAACAGTTTTAGGCAGGGAAGTCAGCCCCAGCATTTT. This sequence encodes CASNSFRQGSQPQHF.

This clone was counted a few times. The chain joins TRBV30 to TRBJ1-2; 8 nucleotides align to TRBD1. Germline values: CDR1 GTSNPN, CDR2 SVGIG (reference sequence). The CDR3 is 13 residues long. Trimming at V came to 1 base and at J to 8 bases, leaving 6 bases not matched to a gene. The CDR3 nucleotides are TGTGCCTGGAGTGGGGACAGGCAACCGGGCTACACCTTC. Its protein product is CAWSGDRQPGYTF.

V usage is TRBV9 and J usage is TRBJ1-3, with 9 bases fitting TRBD1. Germline CDR1 SGDLS, CDR2 YYNGEE. After removal of 3 bases from V and 5 bases from J, the junction contained 6 bases not matched to a gene. CDR3 length: 15 residues. The CDR3 DNA follows: TGTGCCAGCAGCGCTGGGACAGGGTTTAGAAACACCATATATTTT. Translation: CASSAGTGFRNTIYF.

This chain's CDR3 is CASNLRGQPQHF. CDR3 bases: TGTGCCAGCAACCTCAGGGGGCAGCCCCAGCATTTT. The chain is built from TRBV28 and TRBJ1-5; 7 bases map to TRBD1. The germline CDR1 and CDR2 sequences are MDHEN and SYDVKM. J was trimmed by 7 bases and V by 7 bases; bases with no gene match: 4. CDR3 length equals 12 residues.

This chain connects TRBV10-2 to TRBJ2-3; D remains unclear. Trimming pared 2 bases from V and 5 bases from J, leaving 5 bases between. The CDR3 length is 12 residues. From germline, CDR1 is WSHSY and CDR2 SAAADI. CDR3 region: CASSEAGDTQYF. The CDR3 bases are TGCGCCAGCAGTGAGGCCGGAGATACGCAGTATTTT.

V gene TRBV29-1 combines with J gene TRBJ1-2; D ambiguous. Germline CDR1 SQVTM, CDR2 ANQGSEA. The CDR3 sequence is 15 residues long. Trimming removed 6 bases from V and 1 base from J, with 18 bases in between. Here the CDR3 DNA reads TGCAGCGTCAAAGTCACCCCGACGGGTAACTATGGCTACACCTTC. Protein product: CSVKVTPTGNYGYTF.

The chain recombines TRBV5-1 with TRBJ2-5; 7 nucleotides match TRBD1. Trimming took 0 bases from V and 4 from J; bases not matched to a gene: 6. The CDR3 extends over 15 amino acids. The germline CDR1 and CDR2 sequences are SGHRS and YFSETQ. CDR3 region: CASSLATGMRETQYF. The CDR3 bases are TGCGCCAGCAGCTTGGCGACAGGGATGCGAGAGACCCAGTACTTC.

This chain connects TRBV10-1 to TRBJ2-1, with D possibly matching TRBD1 (6 bases). V was trimmed by 8 bases and J by 4 bases, leaving 6 bases between them. CDR3 size: 11 residues. CDR1 and CDR2 from the germline V gene are WNHNN and SYGVQD (reference sequence). The CDR3 coding sequence is TGCGCCAGCGGACAGTACAATGAGCAGTTCTTC. Its protein product is CASGQYNEQFF.

The chain links TRBV28 to TRBJ1-4; D perhaps matches TRBD1 (5 bases). Germline V CDR1 and CDR2: MDHEN, SYDVKM. Trimming took off 6 bases at V and 8 bases at J, with 13 bases between the two ends. The CDR3 has 13 amino acids. For the CDR3, the DNA is TGTGCCAGCAGAATTCGGTGGGGCGAAAAACTGTTTTTT. Amino acids: CASRIRWGEKLFF.